Presented here are 9 T cell receptor beta chains from one specimen sequenced in a study of beta chain features in type 1 diabetes (dated 2018 in TCRdb). Library preparation employed the immunoSEQ multiplex PCR assay. All of the isolated RNA was reverse transcribed with the High Capacity cDNA Reverse Transcription Kit, so expressed TCRB transcripts were sequenced. The table comes from immuneACCESS by way of TCRdb, which keeps in-frame sequences with V and J called. Part of the clones is missing from these tables; in studies checked, under half for an unresolved V gene and the rest for unknown reasons. The sample table records more than 140,000 clones; over 8% of these occur just once. Together, the top ten hold about 0.6% of the sample. The sequenced material came from central memory CD4+ T cells from blood. The receptors originated from a woman in her 40s in good health.

This clone was picked up a small number of times. The rearrangement joins TRBV7-9 to TRBJ1-2; 7 nucleotides match TRBD1. The CDR3 is 16 amino acids. Germline CDR1 SEHNR, CDR2 FQNEAQ (reference sequence). The ends lost 2 bases at V and 1 base at J; junction bases unmatched: 7. The CDR3 region is CASSLRGQPLNYGYTF. The DNA of the CDR3 is TGTGCCAGCAGCTTAAGGGGACAGCCGCTTAACTATGGCTACACCTTC.

This clone was seen a handful of times. V gene TRBV10-3 combines with J gene TRBJ2-2; 8 nucleotides agree with TRBD1. Germline CDR1 ENHRY, CDR2 SYGVKD. This CDR3 is built from 15 residues. V lost 6 bases to trimming and J lost 1 base; unmatched junction nucleotides: 4. Here the CDR3 DNA reads TGTGCCATCAGACTCACAGGGGGGAACACCGGGGAGCTGTTTTTT. Amino acids: CAIRLTGGNTGELFF.

This clone was observed at least ten times. The chain has TRBV7-9 and TRBJ1-2; D may be TRBD1 (5 bases). The CDR3 has 13 residues. V was trimmed by 5 bases and J by 4 bases, leaving 11 bases between them. CDR1 is SEHNR, CDR2 FQNEAQ, per germline (reference sequence). CDR3 sequence: CASSIGGGYGYTF. For the CDR3, the DNA is TGTGCCAGCAGCATCGGGGGAGGCTATGGCTACACCTTC.

This clone was observed at least ten times. The chain has TRBV7-2 and TRBJ1-1; 10 nucleotides line up with TRBD1. J was trimmed by 6 bases and V by 4 bases; bases with no gene match: 5. Germline V CDR1 and CDR2: SGHTA, FQGNSA. The CDR3 totals 14 residues. The CDR3 nucleotides read TGTGCCAGCAGCTCCTGGGACAGGGGACCTGAAGCTTTCTTT. Translated: CASSSWDRGPEAFF.

Only a few counts were recorded for this clone. The CDR3 sequence: CASNQGRNTIYF. CDR3 DNA: TGTGCCAGCAACCAGGGTAGAAACACCATATATTTT. The chain employs TRBV2 and TRBJ1-3, with D tentatively TRBD1 (5 bases). Germline V CDR1 and CDR2: SNHLY, FYNNEI. With 7 bases removed from V and 5 bases from J, the gap between germline ends came to 9 bases. The CDR3 loop spans 12 amino acids.

This clone was seen only a few times. The chain recombines TRBV6-1 with TRBJ1-6; TRBD1 is a possible D gene (5 bases). The CDR3 loop spans 17 amino acids. Germline values: CDR1 MNHNS, CDR2 SASEGT. Trimming left V 4 bases short and J 0 bases short, with 13 bases between. CDR3 sequence (DNA): TGTGCCAGCAGTGCTTCAGGGCCGGGCTCCTATAATTCACCCCTCCACTTT. Translating it yields CASSASGPGSYNSPLHF.

In this sample, this clone turned up many times. The chain has TRBV6-6 and TRBJ2-4, with 8 bases lining up with TRBD2. V lost 8 bases, J lost 8 bases, and 14 bases stayed unmatched. This CDR3 comprises 15 residues. Per the germline V gene, CDR1 is MNHNY and CDR2 is SVGAGI (reference sequence). The CDR3 DNA reads TGTGCCAGCCGGGGGGGGGACTCACCCCCGGACATTCAGTACTTC. This codes for CASRGGDSPPDIQYF.

This clone was counted between two and nine times. The V gene is TRBV19, the J gene TRBJ2-5, with D perhaps TRBD1 (6 bases). Germline CDR1 and CDR2: LNHDA and SQIVND (reference sequence). The V and J ends lost 5 bases and 3 bases respectively, with 22 bases between them. This CDR3 spans 17 amino acids. CDR3 sequence reads: CASSSPLTGYGEETQYF. The CDR3 region has the DNA TGTGCCAGTAGTTCCCCACTCACAGGGTATGGGGAAGAGACCCAGTACTTC.

The chain employs TRBV19 and TRBJ1-2; 8 bases match TRBD1. There are 13 residues in the CDR3. V lost 10 bases, J lost 8 bases, and 12 bases stayed unmatched. Germline lookup yields CDR1 LNHDA and CDR2 SQIVND (reference sequence). CDR3 in amino acids: CATRTDRAEGYTF. The CDR3 DNA sequence: TGTGCCACCCGAACGGACAGGGCGGAGGGCTACACCTTC.